Listed here is a single T cell receptor (beta chain). Its specificity is not known. The data were produced by immunoSEQ multiplex PCR, yet TCRdb's version contains in-frame clones alone and is incomplete. The sample includes 150,000 to 200,000 clones, 88% of them seen just once. The time point is: blood 4 weeks post-SBRT, at nephrectomy. Treatment described: 15 Gy SBRT to primary tumor, nephrectomy 4 weeks later. Radiation-treated patients gave blood at baseline, week 2 and week 4. The patient's renal cell carcinoma had clear cell pathology. The sample is drawn from a study of radiation and T cells in renal cell carcinoma. Study results and caveats: In blood, top tumor clones expanded by 2 weeks, shrinking by 4.

Here the sequenced sample was blood, taken from a patient whose treatment included radiotherapy and nephrectomy. This clonotype was obtained from a woman aged 45-65 years with renal cell carcinoma.

CDR3 region: CASSPSRTNNEQYF. CDR3 bases: TGTGCCAGCTCACCAAGTCGGACTAACAACGAGCAGTACTTC. The chain uses TRBV18 and TRBJ2-7; D may be TRBD2 (6 bases). V shed 2 bases and J shed 5 bases, with 13 bases lying between them. This CDR3 region has 14 residues. The germline gives CDR1 KGHSH, CDR2 LQKENI. The complete variable domain, with remaining parts taken from reference TRBV18 and TRBJ2-7, reads NAGVMQNPRHLVRRRGQEARLRCSPMKGHSHVYWYRQLPEEGLKFMVYLQKENIIDESGMPKERFSAEFPKEGPSILRIQQVVRGDSAAYFCASSPSRTNNEQYFGPGTRLTVT.